This T cell receptor (beta chain) is drawn from a study of technical replicates of blood from several donors. In germline, CDR1 is SGHTA, CDR2 FQGNSA. The CDR3 has 14 amino acids. The V and J ends lost 0 bases and 4 bases respectively, with 9 bases between them. The repertoire was sequenced with immunoSEQ multiplex PCR; TCRdb's copy has only in-frame clones and lacks some. The sample carries about 82,000 clones, 96% recorded once. The sample consisted of T cells isolated from PBMCs. This receptor was identified in a human donor in good health. The chain joins TRBV7-2 to TRBJ1-2, with no clear D. This CDR3 reads CASSLAPGSYGYTF. In DNA form, the CDR3 reads TGTGCCAGCAGCTTAGCTCCGGGGAGCTATGGCTACACCTTC.